These 14 T cell receptor beta chains share one sample of origin, sequenced in a study of T cell clonality in common variable immunodeficiency. Findings and limits, study-wide: Fewer deletions and N-nucleotide insertions were reportedly seen in common variable immunodeficiency TCR beta sequences.

The assay was immunoSEQ multiplex PCR, and TCRdb's table has in-frame clones only and misses some. The sample lists roughly 34,000 clones, none appearing once, the ten largest making up roughly 6.7%. These receptors have no known antigen. The material sequenced was peripheral blood mononuclear cells. Every receptor here comes from a human donor with common variable immunodeficiency.

Remarks on this clone: The sequence runs out 3 residues before the end of the CDR3; the remainder is reconstructed from the germline J gene. This rearrangement joins TRBV5-6 to TRBJ2-7; 7 bases match TRBD2. The CDR3 sequence is 15 residues long. V shed 2 bases and J 5 bases; nucleotides not matched to a gene: 10. Germline V gives CDR1 SGHDT, CDR2 YYEEEE. This CDR3 reads CASSLEWRETHEQYF. The covered CDR3 bases are TGTGCCAGCAGCTTAGAATGGCGGGAGACCCACGAG.

The sample holds a few counts of this clone. The read terminates 3 residues before the CDR3 end, so the remaining end is supplied by the germline J gene. This chain joins TRBV6-2 or TRBV6-3 and TRBJ2-2, with TRBD2 matching 7 bases. Germline CDR1 is MNHEY and CDR2 is SVGEGT. With V trimmed by 8 bases and J by 8 bases, 14 bases remained unmatched. The CDR3 has 15 residues. CDR3 DNA, as far as it was read: TGTGCCAGCGCTGAGACGGGATGGGGACTAGGGGAG. Its translation: CASAETGWGLGE. The whole CDR3 reads CASAETGWGLGELFF.

The sample holds a few counts of this clone. The missing CDR3 end, 3 residues past where the read stops, is filled in from the germline J gene. The chain recombines TRBV30 with TRBJ2-7; 8 bases align to TRBD2. CDR1 is GTSNPN and CDR2 is SVGIG in the germline V gene (reference sequence). The V and J ends lost 3 bases and 3 bases, in that order; junction bases with no gene match: 7. The CDR3 is 14 amino acids. The chain's CDR3 is CAWRKAGDHYEQYF. The part of the CDR3 DNA that was read is TGTGCCTGGAGGAAAGCGGGAGACCACTACGAG.

In this sample, this clone turned up many times. The missing CDR3 end, 3 residues past where the read stops, is filled in from the germline J gene. The J gene is TRBJ1-2, the V gene TRBV28, with D maybe TRBD1 (5 bases). V lost 8 bases and J lost 4, with 11 bases in between. CDR1 MDHEN and CDR2 SYDVKM come from the germline V gene. The CDR3 runs 12 residues. This CDR3 reads CASGGNTYGYTF. Partial CDR3 DNA: TGTGCCAGCGGGGGGAATACCTATGGC.

This clone was seen a handful of times. The read ends 3 residues early relative to the CDR3; the germline J gene fills the gap. The J gene is TRBJ2-7, the V gene TRBV18; D is possibly TRBD2 (5 bases). CDR1 is KGHSH and CDR2 is LQKENI in the germline V gene. V was pared by 5 bases and J by 6 bases, with 17 bases between. The CDR3 extends over 14 amino acids. The CDR3: CASSSGSPRGEQYF. The CDR3 bases that were read are TGTGCCAGCTCATCCGGATCGCCCCGGGGCGAG.

Points on this clone: From the germline J gene comes the end of the CDR3, since the read stops 3 residues before it. The chain has TRBV2 and TRBJ1-6, with D unresolved. Germline CDR1 and CDR2: SNHLY and FYNNEI. Deletions cut 4 bases from V and 4 bases from J, with 8 bases between. The CDR3 is made up of 14 amino acids. The sequenced part of the CDR3 DNA is TGTGCCAGCAGTGGAAGCGGTTATAATTCACCC. Protein sequence: CASSGSGYNSP. The entire CDR3 reads CASSGSGYNSPLHF.

This clone was observed at least ten times. The sequence runs out 3 residues before the end of the CDR3; the remainder is reconstructed from the germline J gene. This rearrangement joins TRBV6-2 or TRBV6-3 to TRBJ2-5, with TRBD1 identical over 11 bases. Per the germline V gene, CDR1 is MNHEY and CDR2 is SVGEGT. CDR3 length: 14 residues. The V gene end was trimmed by 5 bases and the J gene end by 4 bases; junction bases not matched to a gene: 3. The CDR3: CASSPGTGGETQYF. The covered CDR3 bases are TGTGCCAGCAGTCCAGGGACAGGGGGAGAGACC.

This clone was observed many times. The sequence runs out 3 residues before the end of the CDR3; the remainder is reconstructed from the germline J gene. The chain is built from TRBV20-1 and TRBJ2-7; 8 nucleotides agree with TRBD1. After removal of 5 bases from V and 4 bases from J, the junction contained 4 bases not matched to a gene. Germline V lookup: CDR1 DFQATT, CDR2 SNEGSKA (reference sequence). This CDR3 region has 12 residues. CDR3 protein: CSAWTGRYEQYF. CDR3 bases read: TGCAGTGCTTGGACAGGGAGATACGAG.

On this clone: The read terminates 3 residues before the CDR3 end, so the remaining end is supplied by the germline J gene. The genes are TRBV19 and TRBJ1-5; 7 nucleotides align to TRBD1. The CDR3 extends over 18 amino acids. Germline values: CDR1 LNHDA, CDR2 SQIVND (reference sequence). Trimming cost V 8 bases and J 1 base; bases outside gene matches: 17. CDR3 bases read: TGTGCCAGTGACCCAAGGGGGCGGATTGCAGGAAGCAATCAGCCC. It specifies CASDPRGRIAGSNQP. The CDR3, in full, reads CASDPRGRIAGSNQPQHF.

This clone occurred many times. The read terminates 3 residues before the CDR3 end, so the remaining end is supplied by the germline J gene. This sequence joins TRBV10-3 and TRBJ2-1, with D possibly TRBD2 on 6 matching bases. Trimming took 4 bases from V and 3 from J, leaving 13 bases between them. The CDR3 has 15 residues. The germline gives CDR1 ENHRY, CDR2 SYGVKD. The CDR3 sequence is CAISVQPGGYNEQFF. The covered CDR3 bases are TGTGCCATCAGTGTGCAGCCCGGGGGCTACAATGAG.

This clone was detected many times. The CDR3 end is not reached by the read, which stops 3 residues before it; the germline J gene fills it in. The V call is TRBV9, the J call TRBJ1-3; D is perhaps TRBD1 (6 bases). This CDR3 is 17 amino acids long. V was cut by 1 base and J by 0 bases, with 14 bases left in between. In germline, CDR1 is SGDLS, CDR2 YYNGEE. CDR3 DNA, as far as it was read: TGTGCCAGCAGCGTACACGAGGACAGTAGCTCTGGAAACACC. Amino acids: CASSVHEDSSSGNT. The CDR3 as a whole reads CASSVHEDSSSGNTIYF.

The sample holds many counts of this clone. Read data end 3 residues before the CDR3 end; the end is taken from the germline J gene. This chain connects TRBV7-8 to TRBJ1-6; D perhaps matches TRBD1 (6 bases). CDR1 SGHVS and CDR2 FQNEAQ come from the germline V gene. Trimming removed 5 bases from V and 6 bases from J, with 14 bases in between. The CDR3 consists of 15 residues. The CDR3 loop reads CASSPTGGPNSPLHF. CDR3 DNA, as far as it was read: TGTGCCAGCAGCCCGACGGGGGGGCCTAATTCACCC.

This clone was seen ten or more times. CDR3 in amino acids: CASWTGPSNQPQHF. The sequenced CDR3 bases are TGCGCCAGCTGGACAGGGCCTAGCAATCAGCCC. The V and J genes are TRBV10-1 and TRBJ1-5, with 8 bases lining up with TRBD1. The read ends 3 residues early relative to the CDR3; the germline J gene fills the gap. This CDR3 contains 14 residues. V shed 8 bases, J shed 0 bases, and the junction held 3 bases outside the gene matches. The germline CDR1 and CDR2 sequences are WNHNN and SYGVQD (reference sequence).

This clone was recorded many times. The read ends 3 residues shy of where the CDR3 ends; the end is completed using the germline J gene. V and J are TRBV27 and TRBJ2-3, with D perhaps TRBD2 (6 bases). The CDR3 is 17 amino acids. CDR1 is MNHEY and CDR2 is SMNVEV in the germline V gene (reference sequence). The V end lost 3 bases, the J end lost 1 base, and 17 bases lay between the germline ends. CDR3 DNA (partial): TGTGCCAGCAGTTTGAAGCTCTCAGCGGGCCGCACAGATACG. Amino acid sequence: CASSLKLSAGRTDT. The CDR3 as a whole reads CASSLKLSAGRTDTQYF.